The 16 T cell receptor beta chains given below trace back to one sample, sequenced in a study of blood T cell repertoires in COVID-19. The protocol was immunoSEQ multiplex PCR, while the TCRdb copy is restricted to in-frame clones and leaves out a portion. The table lists 70,000 to 100,000 clones, approximately 91% of them singletons. The sequenced sample consisted of peripheral blood. The receptors were gathered from a man aged 60 to 69 with acute or convalescent COVID-19.

J is TRBJ1-2 and V is TRBV29-1; possible D gene TRBD1, 6 bases. Trimming removed 5 bases at V and 5 bases at J, with 21 bases between. The germline V gene encodes CDR1 SQVTM and CDR2 ANQGSEA. The length of the CDR3 is 15 residues. The CDR3 sequence is CSVLPAGGGGYGYTF. The CDR3 nucleotides are TGCAGCGTTCTCCCGGCCGGGGGGGGCGGGTATGGCTACACCTTC.

The rearrangement joins TRBV10-3 to TRBJ2-5, with TRBD2 as a possible D gene (5 bases). The CDR3 extends over 17 amino acids. V lost 3 bases, J lost 3 bases, and 20 bases lay in between. Germline V gene data show CDR1 as ENHRY and CDR2 as SYGVKD. CDR3 DNA sequence: TGTGCCATCAGTGATAGCCCACTAGTAAGCACTAAAGAGACCCAGTACTTC. This gives the protein CAISDSPLVSTKETQYF.

This chain uses TRBV7-8 with TRBJ2-5; TRBD2 matches at 9 bases. This CDR3 region has 15 residues. From germline, CDR1 is SGHVS and CDR2 FQNEAQ. Unmatched junction bases numbered 10, after V lost 5 bases and J lost 6 bases. CDR3 sequence: CASSPQAGGYQTQYF. For the CDR3, the DNA is TGTGCCAGCAGCCCGCAGGCGGGAGGGTACCAGACCCAGTACTTC.

The rearrangement joins TRBV7-9 to TRBJ1-1, with 7 bases identical to TRBD1. V lost 5 bases to trimming and J lost 5 bases; unmatched junction nucleotides: 11. Germline CDR1 SEHNR, CDR2 FQNEAQ (reference sequence). The CDR3 totals 15 residues. CDR3 nucleotides: TGTGCCAGCAGCAAAGACCAGGGGGGTTATACTGAAGCTTTCTTT. This translates into CASSKDQGGYTEAFF.

This sequence joins TRBV4-3 and TRBJ2-7; a weak D match, TRBD1 (6 bases). Trimming pared 4 bases from V and 3 bases from J, leaving 19 bases between. This CDR3 contains 16 residues. CDR1 and CDR2 (germline): LGHNA, YSLEER. Written as DNA, the CDR3 is TGCGCCAGCAGCCGGGGCTCAGGGGCCCCTTTCTACGAGCAGTACTTC. This encodes CASSRGSGAPFYEQYF.

The V gene is TRBV27, the J gene TRBJ2-1, with 10 bases that match TRBD2. V was pared by 6 bases and J by 5 bases, with 4 bases of the junction left unmatched. The CDR3 extends over 14 amino acids. The germline V gene encodes CDR1 MNHEY and CDR2 SMNVEV (reference sequence). The CDR3 is CASSHGLADNEQFF. The CDR3 DNA follows: TGTGCCAGCAGCCACGGACTAGCGGACAATGAGCAGTTCTTC.

The DNA for the CDR3 is TGTGCCAGGGACAGGGTCCGCGCTGGAGATCAGCCCCAGCATTTT. Its translation is CARDRVRAGDQPQHF. This chain links TRBV28 with TRBJ1-5, with 8 bases matching TRBD1. J lost 5 bases, V lost 9 bases, and 12 bases had no gene match. The CDR3 runs to 15 residues. In germline, CDR1 is MDHEN, CDR2 SYDVKM.

The gene calls are TRBV29-1 and TRBJ1-1; no reliable D call. The CDR3 has 14 amino acids. V lost 6 bases to trimming and J lost 0 bases, with 14 bases between them. Germline V lookup: CDR1 SQVTM, CDR2 ANQGSEA. The CDR3 spells CSVEARPLNTEAFF. CDR3 sequence (DNA): TGCAGCGTCGAGGCCCGGCCACTGAACACTGAAGCTTTCTTT.

CDR3 sequence (DNA): TGTGCCAGCAGCATCCCGGGAGGACAAGAGACCCAGTACTTC. Protein sequence: CASSIPGGQETQYF. The chain joins TRBV5-8 to TRBJ2-5; 7 positions agree with TRBD2. Trimming removed 4 bases from V and 2 bases from J; junction bases left unmatched: 5. CDR3 size: 14 residues. The germline CDR1 and CDR2 sequences are SGHTS and YDEGEE.

This chain joins TRBV11-2 and TRBJ2-1; D is perhaps TRBD2 (6 bases). The CDR3 loop spans 13 amino acids. The V end lost 0 bases, the J end lost 10 bases, and 10 bases lay between the germline ends. Germline V lookup: CDR1 SGHAT, CDR2 FQNNGV. CDR3 DNA: TGTGCCAGCAGCTTAGAGCCTAGCGAGGAGCAGTTCTTC. This encodes CASSLEPSEEQFF.

The chain recombines TRBV9 with TRBJ1-2, with a weak D call TRBD1 (6 bases). CDR3 length equals 14 residues. Germline V gene data show CDR1 as SGDLS and CDR2 as YYNGEE. V was pared by 3 bases and J by 4 bases, with 13 bases between. This CDR3 reads CASSAKQGPYGYTF. The CDR3 nucleotides are TGTGCCAGCAGCGCAAAACAGGGACCCTATGGCTACACCTTC.

This chain joins TRBV3-1 (or the pseudogene TRBV3-2) and TRBJ1-2; 7 nucleotides agree with TRBD1. This CDR3 region has 14 residues. The germline CDR1 and CDR2 sequences are LGHDT and YNNKEL (reference sequence). V shed 0 bases, J shed 8 bases, and the junction held 6 bases outside the gene matches. This CDR3 is CASSQERTGVGYTF. Written as DNA, the CDR3 is TGTGCCAGCAGCCAAGAACGCACAGGGGTCGGCTACACCTTC.

This chain links TRBV11-3 with TRBJ2-7, with D possibly TRBD2 on 5 matching bases. Trimming took 7 bases from V and 0 from J, leaving 7 bases between them. Germline CDR1 reads SGHNT; CDR2 reads YENEEA. The CDR3 runs to 12 residues. CDR3 in DNA: TGTGCCAGCAAAGGACTCTCCTACGAGCAGTACTTC. Translated, it gives CASKGLSYEQYF.

The chain couples TRBV12-3 or TRBV12-4 to TRBJ2-3, with D possibly TRBD2 on 6 matching bases. Trimming shortened V by 6 bases and J by 3 bases, and 10 bases separated the two germline ends. The CDR3 is 13 amino acids. CDR3 sequence: CASSWSGTDTQYF. The CDR3 region has the DNA TGTGCCAGCAGCTGGAGCGGGACAGATACGCAGTATTTT.

This chain uses TRBV10-3 with TRBJ2-7, with D possibly TRBD1 on 6 matching bases. V lost 3 bases and J 3 bases, leaving 9 bases between the germline ends. CDR3 length: 13 residues. The germline V gene has CDR1 ENHRY and CDR2 SYGVKD. This chain's CDR3 is CAISEGGNYEQYF. CDR3 bases: TGTGCCATCAGTGAAGGGGGAAACTACGAGCAGTACTTC.

V and J are TRBV5-1 and TRBJ2-3; D is possibly TRBD2 (6 bases). The CDR3 sequence is 15 residues long. Germline V gene lookup returns CDR1 SGHRS and CDR2 YFSETQ. Trimming took off 4 bases at V and 5 bases at J, with 17 bases between the two ends. DNA for the CDR3: TGCGCCAGCAGCAACCGGGACCGGGAGAGAGATACGCAGTATTTT. Its translation: CASSNRDRERDTQYF.